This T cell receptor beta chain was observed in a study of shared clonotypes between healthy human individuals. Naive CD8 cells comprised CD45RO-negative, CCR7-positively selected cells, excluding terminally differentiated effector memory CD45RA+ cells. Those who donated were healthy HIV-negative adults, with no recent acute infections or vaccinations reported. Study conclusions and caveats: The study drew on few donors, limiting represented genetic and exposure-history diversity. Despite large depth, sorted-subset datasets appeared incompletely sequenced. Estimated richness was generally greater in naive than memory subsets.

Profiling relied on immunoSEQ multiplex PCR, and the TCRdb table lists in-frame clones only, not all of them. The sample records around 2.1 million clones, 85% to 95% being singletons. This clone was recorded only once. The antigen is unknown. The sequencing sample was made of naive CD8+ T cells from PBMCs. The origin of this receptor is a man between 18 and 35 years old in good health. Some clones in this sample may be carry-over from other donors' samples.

The chain's CDR3 is CASSIKGRQEQYF. The CDR3 nucleotides are TGTGCCAGTAGTATAAAGGGGCGTCAAGAGCAGTACTTC. This chain uses TRBV19 with TRBJ2-7, with D perhaps TRBD1 (5 bases). The germline V gene encodes CDR1 LNHDA and CDR2 SQIVND (reference sequence). Deletions cut 2 bases from V and 7 bases from J, with 12 bases between. The CDR3 totals 13 residues.